The T cell receptor beta chain under discussion was sequenced for a study of a mutant IDH1 vaccine in newly diagnosed glioma (dated by TCRdb to the early 2020s). The study in broad terms: Patients received eight vaccinations in weeks 1, 3, 5, 7, 11, 15, 19 and 23, corresponding to visits V03 through V10. For exploratory analyses, longitudinal TCRB deep sequencing was carried out in 25 to 30 treated patients wherever samples were available. Peripheral blood was drawn at six visits: V03 (baseline), V05, V07, V10, V12 and V13. Of the 25 to 40 treated patients, roughly 62% were male and 37.5% were female, and the mean age was roughly 40 years. Vaccination was initiated 4-6 weeks after radiotherapy alone, or concurrently with temozolomide cycles in the chemotherapy-containing groups. Before enrollment, patients had received standard therapy of radiotherapy alone, temozolomide alone, or radiochemotherapy with temozolomide; most received the combination. Study-wide findings and limitations: Availability determined which PBMC samples were chosen for TCRB deep sequencing. Immune responses induced by the vaccine were seen in over 90% of patients across multiple MHC alleles. Changes in the top peripheral T cell clonotypes picked up by TCRB sequencing did not appear to be linked to pseudoprogression. The authors stated that sample limitations prevented analyses of patient blood samples from being reproduced.

The method behind the library was the immunoSEQ multiplex PCR assay. The hsTCRB Kit was used according to the manufacturer's protocol to amplify rearranged TCR beta chain sequences. Sequencing of TCRB libraries was carried out on an Illumina MiSeq. In the source study's methods: The kit vendor's proprietary platform handled demultiplexing, trimming and gene mapping. TCRdb stores this immuneACCESS table with in-frame sequences only. Part of the clones is absent; in the studies checked, under half of the shortfall reflects unresolved V genes, and no reason is known for the rest. The D gene and trimming were derived from the DNA, and the V and J assignments and clone size from that table. This sample lists approximately 35,000 clones; approximately 87% were detected once. The ten largest clones take up approximately 2.3% of the sample. The time point tag for this specimen amounts to: week 23, last vaccination. Each vaccine dose, consisting of 300 ug of a 20-mer mutant IDH1 peptide in Montanide, was administered subcutaneously with topical imiquimod. All donors had newly diagnosed IDH1-mutant astrocytomas of WHO grade 3 or 4 that showed loss of nuclear ATRX. The samples were drawn from NOA16, a multicentre, single-arm, open-label phase I trial in Germany that tested a mutant IDH1 peptide vaccine in humans for the first time. Genomic DNA for TCRB sequencing was extracted from EDTA blood using the DNeasy Blood and Tissue Kit.

About this clone: The specificity of this receptor is unknown. No base quality information exists; no much larger clone differs at one position.

The CDR3 numbers 14 residues from cysteine through phenylalanine. Of the read, only the CDR3 DNA is kept; its 42 bases are in frame from base 1. The germline V end is reduced by 6 bases and the J end by 1 base; junction bases left unmatched: 2. Via the germline V gene, CDR1 is SNHLY and CDR2 FYNNEI. This clonotype was obtained from a man aged 40-50 years with glioma. The chain is assembled from TRBV2 and TRBJ1-1; 10 of the junction bases match TRBD1. The source material was PBMCs, sampled from a glioma patient whose treatment included an IDH1 peptide vaccine. The CDR3 has the sequence CASRGQGGNTEAFF. DNA sequence: TGTGCCAGCAGAGGACAGGGGGGGAACACTGAAGCTTTCTTT.